The rows below give T cell receptor beta chains drawn from one sample of a study of T cells after yellow fever vaccination. TCRdb called the 5' RACE reads again in MiXCR, with one record for every CDR3 protein. Of 350,000 to 450,000 distinct CDR3 sequences detected, over 15% appear once; the ten largest clones hold 18%. The specimen was PBMCs, collected before the yellow fever booster vaccination. The receptors were sampled from a man between 18 and 29 years old who received the YFV17D yellow fever vaccine. Each CDR3 is given without its conserved first and last residue.

v_gene: TRBV4-3
len: 12
j_gene: TRBJ1-2
CDR3aa: ASSQGEGVYGYT

v_gene: TRBV6-2/TRBV6-3
len: 13
j_gene: TRBJ1-2
CDR3aa: ASSVAGGRGYGYT

v_gene: TRBV20-1
len: 7
j_gene: TRBJ2-5
CDR3aa: SARKTQY

v_gene: TRBV27
len: 12
j_gene: TRBJ2-7
CDR3aa: ASSLSIGGREQY

v_gene: TRBV12-3/TRBV12-4
len: 12
j_gene: TRBJ1-1
CDR3aa: ASILSAPNTEAF

v_gene: TRBV4-2
len: 12
j_gene: TRBJ2-3
CDR3aa: ASSRDKGAGTQY

v_gene: TRBV4-1
len: 9
j_gene: TRBJ1-1
CDR3aa: ASSLGTDPL

v_gene: TRBV6-5
len: 12
j_gene: TRBJ1-5
CDR3aa: ASGRGTSNQPQH

v_gene: TRBV6-5
len: 12
j_gene: TRBJ2-3
CDR3aa: ASSSTQGADTQY

v_gene: TRBV28
len: 14
j_gene: TRBJ2-3
CDR3aa: ASSSQYPLITDTQY

v_gene: TRBV20-1
len: 12
j_gene: TRBJ2-4
CDR3aa: SASDRERENIQY

v_gene: TRBV6-5
len: 13
j_gene: TRBJ1-1
CDR3aa: ASSSTGGVGTEAF

v_gene: TRBV10-3
len: 15
j_gene: TRBJ2-2
CDR3aa: AISERLAGWDTGELF

v_gene: TRBV12-3/TRBV12-4
len: 14
j_gene: TRBJ2-3
CDR3aa: ASSPNRRGTTDTQY

v_gene: TRBV6-4
len: 15
j_gene: TRBJ2-1
CDR3aa: ASSDIYGQPAYNEQF

v_gene: TRBV20-1
len: 14
j_gene: TRBJ1-5
CDR3aa: SAGWGSSYSNQPQH

v_gene: TRBV15
len: 14
j_gene: TRBJ2-3
CDR3aa: ATSRDLAGTTDTQY

v_gene: TRBV7-2
len: 11
j_gene: TRBJ2-5
CDR3aa: ASSLQRPGAQY